One sample yielded the 17 T cell receptor beta chains listed below, sequenced in a study of blood T cell repertoires in COVID-19. TCRdb's copy holds only in-frame clones and misses some; the assay was immunoSEQ multiplex PCR. The sample holds over 60,000 clones; 75% to 80% are singletons and the top ten take roughly half. What was sequenced was peripheral blood. The receptors here all came from a woman of 80 years or more with acute or convalescent COVID-19.

V usage is TRBV5-1 and J usage is TRBJ2-2; D gene uncertain. This CDR3 comprises 13 residues. Trimming removed 5 bases at V and 4 bases at J, with 9 bases between. CDR1 is SGHRS and CDR2 is YFSETQ in the germline V gene. CDR3 sequence: CASRHSGTGELFF. CDR3 DNA: TGCGCCAGCAGACACTCAGGCACCGGGGAGCTGTTTTTT. The variable domain in full, completed from reference TRBV5-1 and TRBJ2-2, reads KAGVTQTPRYLIKTRGQQVTLSCSPISGHRSVSWYQQTPGQGLQFLFEYFSETQRNKGNFPGRFSGRQFSNSRSEMNVSTLELGDSALYLCASRHSGTGELFFGEGSRLTVL.

The V and J genes are TRBV9 and TRBJ2-5; 7 bases are a match to TRBD2. Germline CDR1 SGDLS, CDR2 YYNGEE. V shed 0 bases, J shed 2 bases, and the junction held 7 bases outside the gene matches. CDR3 length: 16 amino acids. The CDR3 region is CASSVESGVGQETQYF. The DNA of the CDR3 is TGTGCCAGCAGCGTAGAAAGCGGGGTGGGGCAAGAGACCCAGTACTTC.

The chain couples TRBV13 to TRBJ1-1, with D possibly being TRBD1 (5 bases). The CDR3 consists of 14 residues. Trimming shortened V by 6 bases and J by 5 bases, and 16 bases separated the two germline ends. Per the germline V gene, CDR1 is PRHDT and CDR2 is FYEKMQ (reference sequence). The CDR3 sequence: CASRYGVRGTEAFF. In DNA form, the CDR3 reads TGTGCCAGCAGATATGGGGTCCGGGGGACTGAAGCTTTCTTT.

This rearrangement joins TRBV29-1 to TRBJ2-5, with D possibly being TRBD1 (5 bases). V lost 6 bases and J 1 base, leaving 12 bases between the germline ends. Germline lookup yields CDR1 SQVTM and CDR2 ANQGSEA. The CDR3 loop spans 13 amino acids. CDR3 region: CSVAQGAQETQYF. For the CDR3, the DNA is TGCAGCGTGGCGCAGGGTGCCCAAGAGACCCAGTACTTC. Filled out from reference TRBV29-1 and TRBJ2-5, the complete variable domain reads SAVISQKPSRDICQRGTSLTIQCQVDSQVTMMFWYRQQPGQSLTLIATANQGSEATYESGFVIDKFPISRPNLTFSTLTVSNMSPEDSSIYLCSVAQGAQETQYFGPGTRLLVL.

The chain combines TRBV10-2 with TRBJ1-2; TRBD1 might be the D (5 bases). V lost 4 bases to trimming and J lost 5 bases, with 14 bases between them. This CDR3 comprises 14 residues. Germline CDR1 reads WSHSY; CDR2 reads SAAADI. CDR3 in DNA: TGCGCCAGCAGTGGCGGGGCGACGAGATATGGCTACACCTTC. This codes for CASSGGATRYGYTF.

The genes are TRBV5-8 and TRBJ2-7; D unresolved. Trimming removed 4 bases at V and 2 bases at J, with 10 bases between. CDR1 is SGHTS and CDR2 is YDEGEE in the germline V gene. The CDR3 is 13 amino acids. The CDR3 nucleotides read TGTGCCAGCAGCCGGAGCAAGCCCTACGAGCAGTACTTC. Translation gives CASSRSKPYEQYF.

This clone was observed a single time. The CDR3 DNA sequence: TGTGCCAGCAGCTTGGGGTTTAGGGGAGGGGACTACGAGCAGTACTTC. Translation: CASSLGFRGGDYEQYF. J is TRBJ2-7 and V is TRBV5-6; 7 bases agree with TRBD2. Trimming at V came to 0 bases and at J to 3 bases, leaving 9 bases not matched to a gene. The CDR3 spans 16 residues. Per germline, CDR1 SGHDT and CDR2 YYEEEE.

This rearrangement joins TRBV7-9 to TRBJ1-6, with 7 bases lining up with TRBD1. After removal of 4 bases from V and 8 bases from J, the junction contained 11 bases not matched to a gene. Germline V lookup: CDR1 SEHNR, CDR2 FQNEAQ (reference sequence). The CDR3 runs to 16 residues. The CDR3 DNA sequence: TGTGCCAGCAGCTCTAATCGACAGGGTCAGGATTCACCCCTCCACTTT. Translating it yields CASSSNRQGQDSPLHF.

This rearrangement joins TRBV5-8 to TRBJ2-1; D is unclear. CDR3 size: 14 residues. Per germline, CDR1 SGHTS and CDR2 YDEGEE. Trimming removed 4 bases at V and 9 bases at J, with 17 bases between. DNA of the CDR3: TGTGCCAGCAGCGCCCGAGGTAGAACTCTTGAGCAGTTCTTC. This encodes CASSARGRTLEQFF.

This clone was picked up a small number of times. This sequence joins TRBV28 and TRBJ1-5; the match to TRBD1 covers 8 bases. There are 14 residues in the CDR3. The V segment lost 7 bases and the J segment 4 bases; nucleotides outside the gene matches: 6. The V gene's germline CDR1 is MDHEN and CDR2 SYDVKM. The DNA of the CDR3 is TGTGCCAGCAAAACGGACAGGGATAATCAGCCCCAGCATTTT. Its protein product is CASKTDRDNQPQHF.

The chain is built from TRBV13 and TRBJ1-2; maybe TRBD1 (6 bases). The CDR3 is 14 residues long. Trimming shortened V by 0 bases and J by 3 bases, and 8 bases separated the two germline ends. From germline, CDR1 is PRHDT and CDR2 FYEKMQ (reference sequence). Here the CDR3 reads CASSLGAGDYGYTF. In nucleotides, the CDR3 is TGTGCCAGCAGCTTAGGTGCAGGGGACTATGGCTACACCTTC.

This clone is a singleton in its sample. The V gene is TRBV18, the J gene TRBJ2-1; 7 bases line up with TRBD2. Germline trimming cut 3 bases from V and 0 bases from J; bases unmatched to any gene: 8. This CDR3 region has 17 residues. From germline, CDR1 is KGHSH and CDR2 LQKENI. The CDR3 coding sequence is TGTGCCAGCTCACCTAAAACTAGCGCATACTCCTACAATGAGCAGTTCTTC. This encodes CASSPKTSAYSYNEQFF.

This clone was counted between two and nine times. The rearrangement uses TRBV4-1 and TRBJ1-3; 8 bases fit TRBD1. Germline trimming cut 2 bases from V and 7 bases from J; bases unmatched to any gene: 7. Per germline, CDR1 MGHRA and CDR2 YSYEKL. This CDR3 comprises 15 residues. The CDR3, as DNA: TGCGCCAGCAGCCAACCGACAGGGGTGTCTAACACCATATATTTT. Its protein is CASSQPTGVSNTIYF.

The chain combines TRBV9 with TRBJ1-4; no firm D call. This CDR3 comprises 16 residues. V was clipped by 4 bases and J by 6 bases, with 19 bases between them. Germline V gene sequence: CDR1 SGDLS, CDR2 YYNGEE. CDR3 nucleotide sequence: TGTGCCAGCAGCCCACGACCCGGGTTCGATGATGAAAAACTGTTTTTT. As protein: CASSPRPGFDDEKLFF.

The chain has TRBV5-1 and TRBJ1-1; 10 bases match TRBD1. CDR3 size: 14 residues. CDR1 SGHRS and CDR2 YFSETQ come from the germline V gene. J was trimmed by 12 bases and V by 5 bases; bases with no gene match: 13. The CDR3 protein is CASSSGTGALGTFF. The CDR3 DNA sequence: TGCGCCAGCAGTTCCGGGACAGGGGCGCTTGGGACTTTCTTT.

The gene calls are TRBV7-9 and TRBJ1-4, with 11 bases that match TRBD1. Losses at the gene ends were 5 bases for V and 4 bases for J; bases not matched to a gene: 3. This CDR3 contains 15 residues. Germline V gives CDR1 SEHNR, CDR2 FQNEAQ (reference sequence). This CDR3 is CASSLGTGGNEKLFF. DNA for the CDR3: TGTGCCAGCAGCCTTGGGACAGGGGGTAATGAAAAACTGTTTTTT.

The chain combines TRBV28 with TRBJ1-1, with 8 bases matching TRBD1. The CDR3 has 15 residues. Germline V gene data show CDR1 as MDHEN and CDR2 as SYDVKM. V dropped 5 bases and J dropped 2; count of bases not matched to a gene: 7. CDR3 nucleotides: TGTGCCAGCAGTCGCAGGGGGCCTCCAAACACTGAAGCTTTCTTT. This codes for CASSRRGPPNTEAFF.